The 4 T cell receptor beta chains listed next were all sequenced from one sample in a study of CD8 T cells in Susac syndrome. Reverse transcription of roughly 0.5 to 1 ug RNA used random hexamers. TCRdb reprocessed the immunoSEQ multiplex PCR reads via MiXCR and lists one record per CDR3 protein. The sample shows 70,000 to 100,000 distinct CDR3 sequences, approximately 92% of them seen only once. Sequencing was done on a sample of CD8+ T cells from PBMCs. These receptors were obtained from a human donor in good health.

This sequence joins TRBV3-1 and TRBJ1-2; D uncertain. The CDR3 has 14 residues. V was trimmed by 1 base and J by 0 bases, leaving 6 bases between them. Per the germline V gene, CDR1 is LGHDT and CDR2 is YNNKEL (reference sequence). Here the CDR3 reads CASSQVWANYGYTF. DNA of the CDR3: TGTGCCAGCAGCCAAGTGTGGGCTAACTATGGCTACACCTTC.

V usage is TRBV2 and J usage is TRBJ2-7; 9 nucleotides agree with TRBD2. The CDR3 contains 14 residues. Germline assignment: CDR1 SNHLY and CDR2 FYNNEI. J was trimmed by 2 bases and V by 7 bases; bases with no gene match: 6. DNA of the CDR3: TGTGCCAGCACCCTTAGCGGGGGTACCTACGAGCAGTACTTC. This gives the protein CASTLSGGTYEQYF.

This clonotype was seen only a few times. V is TRBV11-2 and J is TRBJ2-3; D is undetermined. Trimming cost V 5 bases and J 5 bases, with 8 bases left between them. This CDR3 is 12 amino acids long. Germline V gene sequence: CDR1 SGHAT, CDR2 FQNNGV. The CDR3 loop is CASSPRGDTQYF. In DNA form, the CDR3 reads TGTGCCAGCAGCCCCCGTGGAGATACGCAGTATTTT.

The J gene is TRBJ2-3, the V gene TRBV6-6; maybe TRBD2 (6 bases). V lost 2 bases and J 1 base, leaving 10 bases between the germline ends. CDR3 length equals 15 residues. Germline lookup yields CDR1 MNHNY and CDR2 SVGAGI (reference sequence). The CDR3 DNA reads as TGTGCCAGCAGTTACATGGGCGGGGGCACAGATACGCAGTATTTT. It is translated as CASSYMGGGTDTQYF.